A selection of T cell receptor beta chains follows, all from one sample in a study of shared clonotypes between healthy human individuals. Generated by immunoSEQ multiplex PCR, the TCRdb table keeps only in-frame clones and is missing some. This table has roughly 600,000 clones, roughly 98% appearing once. Specimen: naive CD8+ T cells sorted from blood. These receptor sequences come from a man in his thirties or forties in good health. Each CDR3 is given with its conserved first and last residue. The D gene is left open where the match is weak. Where a row states a size, it is once, few, many or the class of an expanded clone; other rows omit it.

>TRBV7-9|-|TRBJ2-7|-
CASSIASGAYEQYF
TGTGCCAGCAGCATCGCGTCAGGGGCCTACGAGCAGTACTTC
>TRBV30|-|TRBJ1-2|-
CAWSSLGGYTF
TGTGCCTGGAGTTCTCTTGGAGGCTACACCTTC
>TRBV5-4|-|TRBJ2-1|once
CASSDITSLEQFF
TGTGCCAGCAGCGATATAACTAGCCTTGAGCAGTTCTTC
>TRBV9|TRBD1|TRBJ2-5|-
CASSDPTGGGETQYF
TGTGCCAGCAGCGACCCGACAGGGGGCGGAGAGACCCAGTACTTC
>TRBV19|-|TRBJ2-2|-
CASSKVRAEYTGELFF
TGTGCCAGTAGTAAAGTAAGGGCCGAGTACACCGGGGAGCTGTTTTTT
>TRBV27|-|TRBJ2-1|-
CASRRGSHNEQFF
TGTGCCAGCAGGAGAGGGAGCCACAATGAGCAGTTCTTC
>TRBV7-8|-|TRBJ2-7|-
CASSSNLDSTYEQYF
TGTGCCAGCAGCTCGAACCTCGACAGCACCTACGAGCAGTACTTC
>TRBV9|TRBD2|TRBJ2-3|-
CASSVAGGNTDTQYF
TGTGCCAGCAGCGTAGCGGGAGGGAACACAGATACGCAGTATTTT
>TRBV6-1|TRBD2|TRBJ2-7|once
CASSGLADYEQYF
TGTGCCAGCAGCGGACTAGCGGACTACGAGCAGTACTTC
>TRBV5-1|TRBD1|TRBJ2-7|-
CASSSGTGNYEQYF
TGCGCCAGCAGCTCCGGGACAGGAAACTACGAGCAGTACTTC
>TRBV19|-|TRBJ2-1|-
CASSPSPSYEQFF
TGTGCCAGTAGTCCTAGCCCAAGTTATGAGCAGTTCTTC
>TRBV6-5|-|TRBJ2-7|-
CASSYGGRSEQYF
TGTGCCAGCAGTTACGGGGGCCGAAGCGAGCAGTACTTC
>TRBV9|-|TRBJ1-2|-
CASSGYGYTF
TGTGCCAGCAGCGGCTATGGCTACACCTTC